A selection of T cell receptor beta chains follows, all from one sample in a study of cytomegalovirus exposure and HLA in healthy donors. Profiling relied on immunoSEQ multiplex PCR, and the TCRdb table lists in-frame clones only, not all of them. Of roughly 110,000 clones listed, approximately 90% are singletons. Sequenced: PBMCs. The receptors stem from a woman aged 18 to 35 in good health and CMV-seropositive. Each CDR3 is given with its conserved first and last residue. Fields, in order: V gene, D gene, clone size, J gene, CDR3 DNA, CDR3 protein. The D gene is left open where the match is weak. Size values are once, few and many counts, or a class for expanded clones, and some rows have none.

v_call: TRBV5-1
d_call: .
clone_size: .
j_call: TRBJ1-1
cdr3_nt: TGCGCCAGCAGCTTGGCAGAGCTAGGAACTGAAGCTTTCTTT
cdr3_aa: CASSLAELGTEAFF

v_call: TRBV19
d_call: .
clone_size: .
j_call: TRBJ1-6
cdr3_nt: TGTGCCAGTAGTGAACAGAGCTCCTATAATTCACCCCTCCACTTT
cdr3_aa: CASSEQSSYNSPLHF

v_call: TRBV5-4
d_call: TRBD1
clone_size: once
j_call: TRBJ2-1
cdr3_nt: TGTGCCAGCAGCTTGCAACAGGGGGATTACAATGAGCAGTTCTTC
cdr3_aa: CASSLQQGDYNEQFF

v_call: TRBV14
d_call: TRBD2
clone_size: .
j_call: TRBJ2-3
cdr3_nt: TGTGCCAGCATCTGGACTAGAGAGGTCCTCACAGATACGCAGTATTTT
cdr3_aa: CASIWTREVLTDTQYF

v_call: TRBV6-6
d_call: .
clone_size: .
j_call: TRBJ2-3
cdr3_nt: TGTGCCAGCGGAGGGGGCACAGATACGCAGTATTTT
cdr3_aa: CASGGGTDTQYF

v_call: TRBV27
d_call: .
clone_size: few
j_call: TRBJ1-2
cdr3_nt: TGTGCCAGCAGTTTATCAGGGGGAAGTGGCTACACCTTC
cdr3_aa: CASSLSGGSGYTF

v_call: TRBV9
d_call: TRBD1
clone_size: .
j_call: TRBJ1-6
cdr3_nt: TGTGCCAGCAGCGCGGGACAGGGGGCAGGGGATTCACCCCTCCACTTT
cdr3_aa: CASSAGQGAGDSPLHF

v_call: TRBV5-6
d_call: .
clone_size: .
j_call: TRBJ2-6
cdr3_nt: TGTGCCAGCAGCTTTTGGGGAGGGGGTAGCTCTGGGGCCAACGTCCTGACTTTC
cdr3_aa: CASSFWGGGSSGANVLTF

v_call: TRBV5-6
d_call: .
clone_size: few
j_call: TRBJ1-6
cdr3_nt: TGTGCCAGCAGCTTGGAGGGCGGGCCTTATAATTCACCCCTCCACTTT
cdr3_aa: CASSLEGGPYNSPLHF

v_call: TRBV13
d_call: .
clone_size: .
j_call: TRBJ2-2
cdr3_nt: TGTGCCAGCAGCCAGTCAGCGAACACCGGGGAGCTGTTTTTT
cdr3_aa: CASSQSANTGELFF

v_call: TRBV15
d_call: TRBD2
clone_size: .
j_call: TRBJ2-3
cdr3_nt: TGTGCCACCAGCACCTGGGGGGGAGATACGCAGTATTTT
cdr3_aa: CATSTWGGDTQYF

v_call: TRBV2
d_call: .
clone_size: once
j_call: TRBJ2-3
cdr3_nt: TGTGCCAGCAGTGATCTTGGTTCGTGGCAGAGCACAGATACGCAGTATTTT
cdr3_aa: CASSDLGSWQSTDTQYF

v_call: TRBV6-7
d_call: TRBD1
clone_size: .
j_call: TRBJ2-1
cdr3_nt: TGTGCCACCGTGCCGGGACAGGCGACGAGTGAGCAGTTCTTC
cdr3_aa: CATVPGQATSEQFF

v_call: TRBV28
d_call: .
clone_size: .
j_call: TRBJ2-7
cdr3_nt: TGTGCCAGCAGTTCATCCCCGTCTAATGAGCAGTACTTC
cdr3_aa: CASSSSPSNEQYF

v_call: TRBV6-1
d_call: .
clone_size: .
j_call: TRBJ2-5
cdr3_nt: TGTGCCAGCAGTGAAACAGGGTCGTCCCAGTACTTC
cdr3_aa: CASSETGSSQYF

v_call: TRBV6-1
d_call: TRBD1
clone_size: once
j_call: TRBJ1-5
cdr3_nt: TGTGCCAGCAGTCGACAGGGGGCAAGCAATCAGCCCCAGCATTTT
cdr3_aa: CASSRQGASNQPQHF

v_call: TRBV14
d_call: TRBD1
clone_size: once
j_call: TRBJ2-7
cdr3_nt: TGTGCCAGCAGCCAATTATCCTTGCAATCGGGACAGCAATTCTACGAGCAGTACTTC
cdr3_aa: CASSQLSLQSGQQFYEQYF

v_call: TRBV7-2
d_call: .
clone_size: many
j_call: TRBJ2-1
cdr3_nt: TGTGCCAGCAGCAAAGACAGTTCCTACAATGAGCAGTTCTTC
cdr3_aa: CASSKDSSYNEQFF

v_call: TRBV7-9
d_call: .
clone_size: .
j_call: TRBJ1-2
cdr3_nt: TGTGCCAGCAGCTCCGATACAGGACGGATTAACTATGGCTACACCTTC
cdr3_aa: CASSSDTGRINYGYTF

v_call: TRBV19
d_call: .
clone_size: .
j_call: TRBJ1-1
cdr3_nt: TGTGCCAGTAGTATAGGGGGCAGGGTGAACACTGAAGCTTTCTTT
cdr3_aa: CASSIGGRVNTEAFF

v_call: TRBV11-2
d_call: TRBD1
clone_size: .
j_call: TRBJ2-5
cdr3_nt: TGTGCCAGCAGCTCGAAGACGGACAGGGGGAAGACCCAGTACTTC
cdr3_aa: CASSSKTDRGKTQYF

v_call: TRBV25-1
d_call: .
clone_size: .
j_call: TRBJ1-2
cdr3_nt: TGTGCCAGCAGTGAATTAGGAGAACCGACTCGAGGCTACACCTTC
cdr3_aa: CASSELGEPTRGYTF

v_call: TRBV6-1
d_call: TRBD1
clone_size: .
j_call: TRBJ2-7
cdr3_nt: TGTGCCAGCAGTGAGGTGGACAGGGGGCGGTCAGGGCAGTACTTC
cdr3_aa: CASSEVDRGRSGQYF

v_call: TRBV5-6
d_call: .
clone_size: few
j_call: TRBJ1-1
cdr3_nt: TGTGCCAGCAGCCGTACCGGGGGAAACACTGAAGCTTTCTTT
cdr3_aa: CASSRTGGNTEAFF

v_call: TRBV11-1
d_call: .
clone_size: .
j_call: TRBJ2-6
cdr3_nt: TGTGCCAGCAGCCCCAGGGCAGGGCATATTGATGGGGCCAACGTCCTGACTTTC
cdr3_aa: CASSPRAGHIDGANVLTF

v_call: TRBV27
d_call: .
clone_size: .
j_call: TRBJ1-1
cdr3_nt: TGTGCCAGCAGTCTCCCCGGGAACACTGAAGCTTTCTTT
cdr3_aa: CASSLPGNTEAFF

v_call: TRBV2
d_call: TRBD1
clone_size: .
j_call: TRBJ1-3
cdr3_nt: TGTGCCAGCAGTGACGTCGGGACAGTGGACACCATATATTTT
cdr3_aa: CASSDVGTVDTIYF

v_call: TRBV4-1
d_call: .
clone_size: .
j_call: TRBJ2-1
cdr3_nt: TGCGCCAGCAGCCCTTCAGAGAAGGACAGCAGTGAGCAGTTCTTC
cdr3_aa: CASSPSEKDSSEQFF

v_call: TRBV5-6
d_call: .
clone_size: .
j_call: TRBJ1-1
cdr3_nt: TGTGCCAGCAGCTCCCGGGGTCGGGGTACTGAAGCTTTCTTT
cdr3_aa: CASSSRGRGTEAFF

v_call: TRBV6-1
d_call: TRBD1
clone_size: .
j_call: TRBJ1-3
cdr3_nt: TGTGCCAGCAGTGAAAAGGGACAGGGGGGGAACACCATATATTTT
cdr3_aa: CASSEKGQGGNTIYF

v_call: TRBV11-1
d_call: TRBD1
clone_size: once
j_call: TRBJ2-7
cdr3_nt: TGTGCCAGCAGCTTAGATACAGGGGGCCTCGAGCAGTACTTC
cdr3_aa: CASSLDTGGLEQYF

v_call: TRBV4-1
d_call: TRBD1
clone_size: .
j_call: TRBJ1-3
cdr3_nt: TGCGCCAGCAGCCAAGACACCTTCCCTGGACAGGGGGCGAAGAACACCATATATTTT
cdr3_aa: CASSQDTFPGQGAKNTIYF

v_call: TRBV10-3
d_call: .
clone_size: .
j_call: TRBJ1-2
cdr3_nt: TGTGCCATCAGTGGACAGATTACTAACTATGGCTACACCTTC
cdr3_aa: CAISGQITNYGYTF

v_call: TRBV7-6
d_call: .
clone_size: .
j_call: TRBJ2-1
cdr3_nt: TGTGCCAGCAGCTTAGGGCTGGGAGTGGATGAGCAGTTCTTC
cdr3_aa: CASSLGLGVDEQFF

v_call: TRBV9
d_call: .
clone_size: .
j_call: TRBJ1-6
cdr3_nt: TGTGCCAGCAGCGTAGGGGACACTGGTTCACCCCTCCACTTT
cdr3_aa: CASSVGDTGSPLHF

v_call: TRBV11-2
d_call: .
clone_size: .
j_call: TRBJ1-1
cdr3_nt: TGTGCCAGCAGAGCGGCCGGGGATGGGTCTGAAGCTTTCTTT
cdr3_aa: CASRAAGDGSEAFF

v_call: TRBV6-6
d_call: TRBD2
clone_size: .
j_call: TRBJ2-2
cdr3_nt: TGTGCCAGCACTCACGCGGGGGTAACCACCGGGGAGCTGTTTTTT
cdr3_aa: CASTHAGVTTGELFF

v_call: TRBV6-5
d_call: .
clone_size: .
j_call: TRBJ2-2
cdr3_nt: TGTGCCAGCAGTGCACAGCTGAACACCGGGGAGCTGTTTTTT
cdr3_aa: CASSAQLNTGELFF

v_call: TRBV28
d_call: .
clone_size: .
j_call: TRBJ1-4
cdr3_nt: TGTGCCAGCAGCCCCGGTGAAAAACTGTTTTTT
cdr3_aa: CASSPGEKLFF

v_call: TRBV19
d_call: .
clone_size: .
j_call: TRBJ1-5
cdr3_nt: TGTGCCAGTAGTATCCTCGGGTCCAATCAGCCCCAGCATTTT
cdr3_aa: CASSILGSNQPQHF

v_call: TRBV11-2
d_call: TRBD2
clone_size: .
j_call: TRBJ2-2
cdr3_nt: TGTGCCAGCAGCTTCCCGACTAGCGGGGGCCCCGCGAACACCGGGGAGCTGTTTTTT
cdr3_aa: CASSFPTSGGPANTGELFF

v_call: TRBV6-6
d_call: .
clone_size: .
j_call: TRBJ2-7
cdr3_nt: TGTGCCAGCAGTTACGGGGAGTTGTCGAGCTCCTACGAGCAGTACTTC
cdr3_aa: CASSYGELSSSYEQYF

v_call: TRBV18
d_call: .
clone_size: .
j_call: TRBJ2-7
cdr3_nt: TGTGCCAGCTCACCGCTTAGACAGACCACCGGGAGTGAGCAGTACTTC
cdr3_aa: CASSPLRQTTGSEQYF

v_call: TRBV18
d_call: TRBD1
clone_size: .
j_call: TRBJ1-2
cdr3_nt: TGTGCCAGCTCAGGGACAGGGGCCGCTAACTATGGCTACACCTTC
cdr3_aa: CASSGTGAANYGYTF

v_call: TRBV11-2
d_call: TRBD2
clone_size: few
j_call: TRBJ2-5
cdr3_nt: TGTGCCAGCAGCTTGGCGGGGGGGCAAGCGGGAGAGACCCAGTACTTC
cdr3_aa: CASSLAGGQAGETQYF

v_call: TRBV6-1
d_call: .
clone_size: .
j_call: TRBJ1-1
cdr3_nt: TGTGCCAGCAGTGACAGGGGACGGGTGAACACTGAAGCTTTCTTT
cdr3_aa: CASSDRGRVNTEAFF

v_call: TRBV5-6
d_call: TRBD1
clone_size: .
j_call: TRBJ1-2
cdr3_nt: TGTGCCAGCAGCTCACGGGGGACAGGGGAATGGACCTATGGCTACACCTTC
cdr3_aa: CASSSRGTGEWTYGYTF

v_call: TRBV19
d_call: .
clone_size: .
j_call: TRBJ1-5
cdr3_nt: TGTGCCAGTAGCCCCACAGGGTTCCAGCCCCAGCATTTT
cdr3_aa: CASSPTGFQPQHF

v_call: TRBV4-2
d_call: TRBD2
clone_size: .
j_call: TRBJ2-5
cdr3_nt: TGTGCCAGCAGCCAAGATTGGGGCGGGGGGAGTGGGGAGACCCAGTACTTC
cdr3_aa: CASSQDWGGGSGETQYF

v_call: TRBV28
d_call: TRBD1
clone_size: .
j_call: TRBJ2-5
cdr3_nt: TGTGCCAGCAGTTCCCCGGACAGGCTACAAGAGACCCAGTACTTC
cdr3_aa: CASSSPDRLQETQYF

v_call: TRBV19
d_call: .
clone_size: once
j_call: TRBJ1-5
cdr3_nt: TGTGCCAGTAGTGCCTCAGGGGCTGGCAATCAGCCCCAGCATTTT
cdr3_aa: CASSASGAGNQPQHF

v_call: TRBV7-9
d_call: TRBD1
clone_size: .
j_call: TRBJ1-4
cdr3_nt: TGTGCCAGCAGCCGGAGCAGGGGGCAGAAAGAAAAACTGTTTTTT
cdr3_aa: CASSRSRGQKEKLFF